Following are 25 T cell receptor beta chains from one sample sequenced in a study of T-cell memory formation after mild COVID-19. Using its own MiXCR run on the 5' RACE reads, TCRdb lists one record per CDR3 protein. This sample has over 400,000 distinct CDR3 sequences; 20% to 30% occur once, and the top ten carry 13%. Sequencing used PBMCs or a T cell subset sorted from them (not recorded which). These receptors originate from an adult woman who had mild COVID-19 (a few samples of this study predate the infection). Cell type and time point are not known.

This clonotype was counted between two and nine times. This sequence joins TRBV23-1 and TRBJ2-1; D might be TRBD1 (5 bases). TRBV23-1 has ORF status, its function being uncertain. This CDR3 is built from 16 residues. V was clipped by 4 bases and J by 6 bases, with 19 bases between them. The CDR3 is CASSLHVQGFCNEQFF. The CDR3 DNA is TGCGCCAGCAGTCTCCATGTCCAGGGATTTTGCAATGAGCAGTTCTTC.

The rearrangement uses TRBV4-1 and TRBJ2-1; no firm D call. The CDR3 totals 15 residues. The V and J ends lost 0 bases and 4 bases respectively, with 10 bases between them. Germline V CDR1 and CDR2: MGHRA, YSYEKL. The DNA of the CDR3 is TGCGCCAGCAGCCAAGAGGGAAGGAATTACAATGAGCAGTTCTTC. Its translation is CASSQEGRNYNEQFF.

The sample holds a few counts of this clonotype. The J gene is TRBJ1-1, the V gene TRBV7-3, with TRBD1 as a possible D gene (6 bases). V lost 5 bases and J lost 10, with 17 bases in between. From germline, CDR1 is SGHTA and CDR2 FQGTGA. The CDR3 loop spans 13 amino acids. The CDR3, as DNA: TGTGCCAGCAGCCCGACGGGAGGGGGACGAGCTTTCTTT. Its protein is CASSPTGGGRAFF.

J is TRBJ1-4 and V is TRBV3-1; the D is unclear. Trimming pared 0 bases from V and 8 bases from J, leaving 4 bases between. From germline, CDR1 is LGHDT and CDR2 YNNKEL (reference sequence). The CDR3 runs 12 residues. The CDR3 is CASSQDYEKLFF. The CDR3 coding sequence is TGTGCCAGCAGCCAAGATTACGAAAAACTGTTTTTT. The whole variable domain, filled in from reference TRBV3-1 and TRBJ1-4, reads DTAVSQTPKYLVTQMGNDKSIKCEQNLGHDTMYWYKQDSKKFLKIMFSYNNKELIINETVPNRFSPKSPDKAHLNLHINSLELGDSAVYFCASSQDYEKLFFGSGTQLSVL.

This chain joins TRBV12-3 or TRBV12-4 and TRBJ2-7; TRBD1 matches 8 bases. This CDR3 spans 16 amino acids. Trimming took 6 bases from V and 2 from J; bases not matched to a gene: 12. In DNA, the CDR3 is TGTGCCAGCAGCTCCCGTCAGGGGGCGCGGACCTACGAGCAGTACTTC. Translation gives CASSSRQGARTYEQYF.

The rearrangement links TRBV12-3 or TRBV12-4 to TRBJ1-3, with 8 bases identical to TRBD1. The J segment lost 1 base and the V segment lost 5 bases, leaving 10 bases of the junction unmatched. The CDR3 totals 17 residues. The chain's CDR3 is CASSPRTGSKSGNTIYF. The CDR3 coding sequence is TGTGCCAGCAGTCCTCGGACAGGGAGTAAGTCTGGAAACACCATATATTTT.

V usage is TRBV28 and J usage is TRBJ2-7, with D perhaps TRBD1 or TRBD2 (6 bases each). In germline, CDR1 is MDHEN, CDR2 SYDVKM. This CDR3 comprises 18 residues. V was pared by 5 bases and J by 2 bases, with 25 bases between. CDR3 sequence (DNA): TGTGCCAGCAGTCTACCCTTCCGGGGGCTCCCGCTAACCTACGAGCAGTACTTC. Protein product: CASSLPFRGLPLTYEQYF. Full variable domain (outside the CDR3, taken from reference TRBV28 and TRBJ2-7): DVKVTQSSRYLVKRTGEKVFLECVQDMDHENMFWYRQDPGLGLRLIYFSYDVKMKEKGDIPEGYSVSREKKERFSLILESASTNQTSMYLCASSLPFRGLPLTYEQYFGPGTRLTVT.

This clonotype was seen only a few times. This chain uses TRBV12-3 or TRBV12-4 with TRBJ2-2; no reliable D call. Trimming stripped 5 bases from V and 4 bases from J, with 11 bases between. This CDR3 has 14 amino acids. The CDR3 reads CASSVFRSTGELFF. In DNA form, the CDR3 reads TGTGCCAGCAGTGTTTTTCGTTCCACCGGGGAGCTGTTTTTT.

The rearrangement uses TRBV4-1 and TRBJ1-1; D may be TRBD1 (5 bases). Germline values: CDR1 MGHRA, CDR2 YSYEKL. The CDR3 has 15 residues. The V end lost 2 bases, the J end lost 6 bases, and 16 bases lay between the germline ends. DNA of the CDR3: TGCGCCAGCAGCCAACCTCGGGACCGCCGGTCTGAAGCTTTCTTT. The encoded protein is CASSQPRDRRSEAFF.

The chain employs TRBV20-1 and TRBJ2-7; a possible D gene is TRBD2 (7 bases). CDR3 length: 14 residues. The germline V and J ends were trimmed by 3 bases and 2 bases, with 14 bases remaining between them. In germline, CDR1 is DFQATT, CDR2 SNEGSKA (reference sequence). The CDR3 region is CSASPGGETYEQYF. CDR3 in DNA: TGCAGTGCTAGTCCGGGGGGCGAAACCTACGAGCAGTACTTC.

A word on this clonotype: Sequence at one end of the junction differs from germline and may be a read error. The chain carries TRBV30 and TRBJ2-7; D not resolved. The germline gives CDR1 GTSNPN, CDR2 SVGIG (reference sequence). The CDR3 spans 11 residues. The CDR3 is CAWSVGPRPLF. The DNA of the CDR3 is TGTGCCTGGAGTGTAGGCCCCCGTCCCCTCTTC.

This clonotype showed up just a few times. The gene calls are TRBV7-9 and TRBJ2-7; 9 positions match TRBD1. The germline V gene has CDR1 SEHNR and CDR2 FQNEAQ (reference sequence). This CDR3 comprises 14 residues. Trimming at V came to 5 bases and at J to 6 bases, leaving 8 bases not matched to a gene. Here the CDR3 reads CASSPRDRDPEQYF. The CDR3 DNA follows: TGTGCCAGCAGCCCCCGGGACAGGGATCCCGAGCAGTACTTC. The whole variable domain, filled in from reference TRBV7-9 and TRBJ2-7, reads DTGVSQNPRHKITKRGQNVTFRCDPISEHNRLYWYRQTLGQGPEFLTYFQNEAQLEKSRLLSDRFSAERPKGSFSTLEIQRTEQGDSAMYLCASSPRDRDPEQYFGPGTRLTVT.

The chain uses TRBV19 and TRBJ2-7, with D hard to call. V lost 3 bases to trimming and J lost 3 bases, with 9 bases between them. Germline values: CDR1 LNHDA, CDR2 SQIVND (reference sequence). The CDR3 sequence is 13 residues long. CDR3 nucleotides: TGTGCCAGTAGTATGCCAAACCGCTACGAGCAGTACTTC. Its translation: CASSMPNRYEQYF.

The CDR3: CATSDYAARSYNEQFF. As DNA, the CDR3 is TGTGCCACCAGTGATTACGCGGCGAGATCCTACAATGAGCAGTTCTTC. The chain employs TRBV24-1 and TRBJ2-1; D is undetermined. V was trimmed by 2 bases and J by 1 base, leaving 11 bases between them. The CDR3 totals 16 residues. The germline V gene has CDR1 KGHDR and CDR2 SFDVKD.

The CDR3 bases are TGTGCCAGCAGGTGGGGAAGCGGGCAGCCCCAGCATTTT. It encodes CASRWGSGQPQHF. The V call is TRBV6-1, the J call TRBJ1-5; no definite D call. V dropped 6 bases and J dropped 7 bases, with 13 bases sitting between them. Per germline, CDR1 MNHNS and CDR2 SASEGT. The CDR3 totals 13 residues.

The rearrangement links TRBV5-1 to TRBJ2-7, with TRBD2 as a possible D gene (5 bases). The V gene lost 5 bases and the J gene lost 5 bases, with 14 bases spanning the gap. The CDR3 contains 13 residues. Germline V CDR1 and CDR2: SGHRS, YFSETQ. CDR3 DNA sequence: TGCGCCAGCAGTGTCCGGGGTGGGGACGAGCAGTACTTC. It encodes CASSVRGGDEQYF.

This clonotype showed up just once. V gene TRBV3-1 combines with J gene TRBJ1-2; 7 bases line up with TRBD1. Germline V CDR1 and CDR2: LGHDT, YNNKEL (reference sequence). The ends lost 5 bases at V and 6 bases at J; junction bases unmatched: 6. The CDR3 loop spans 13 amino acids. The CDR3 spells CASSGGTEHGYTF. DNA for the CDR3: TGTGCCAGCAGCGGAGGGACAGAGCATGGCTACACCTTC.

The rearrangement links TRBV6-6 to TRBJ2-2; D is undetermined. With 5 bases removed from V and 4 bases from J, the gap between germline ends came to 8 bases. From germline, CDR1 is MNHNY and CDR2 SVGAGI (reference sequence). The CDR3 runs 13 residues. CDR3 sequence (DNA): TGTGCCAGCAGTCACGTGAGCACCGGGGAGCTGTTTTTT. Translation: CASSHVSTGELFF.

This clonotype was observed a handful of times. The chain has TRBV18 and TRBJ1-4; no clear D gene. Germline V lookup: CDR1 KGHSH, CDR2 LQKENI. The V end was cut by 4 bases, the J end by 0 bases, with 6 bases between. CDR3 length: 14 residues. CDR3 in amino acids: CASSLSSTNEKLFF. The CDR3 DNA reads TGTGCCAGCTCACTGTCATCAACTAATGAAAAACTGTTTTTT. The whole variable domain, remainder taken from reference TRBV18 and TRBJ1-4, is NAGVMQNPRHLVRRRGQEARLRCSPMKGHSHVYWYRQLPEEGLKFMVYLQKENIIDESGMPKERFSAEFPKEGPSILRIQQVVRGDSAAYFCASSLSSTNEKLFFGSGTQLSVL.

J is TRBJ2-1 and V is TRBV12-3 or TRBV12-4; no reliable D call. The V and J ends lost 8 bases and 4 bases respectively, with 12 bases between them. The CDR3 totals 13 residues. CDR3 nucleotide sequence: TGTGCCAGCTCCCGGGCGGAATACAATGAGCAGTTCTTC. This gives the protein CASSRAEYNEQFF.

The chain links TRBV6-2 or TRBV6-3 to TRBJ2-1, with D tentatively TRBD1 (5 bases). The length of the CDR3 is 17 residues. Trimming removed 6 bases at V and 8 bases at J, with 26 bases between. Germline V gene sequence: CDR1 MNHEY, CDR2 SVGEGT. The DNA of the CDR3 is TGTGCCAGCAGCAATTCCAGATGGACCCTAGGGGTCTATGAGCAGTTCTTC. It codes for CASSNSRWTLGVYEQFF.

This clonotype has just a few counts. CDR3 coding DNA: TGTGCCAGCAGTTCTGCTGAAAAACTGTTTTTT. Its translation: CASSSAEKLFF. V is TRBV12-3 or TRBV12-4 and J is TRBJ1-4; no clear D. V dropped 4 bases and J dropped 7 bases, with 4 bases sitting between them. CDR3 length: 11 amino acids.

This clonotype turned up a few times. The rearrangement joins TRBV30 to TRBJ2-2; the D gene is possibly TRBD1 (5 bases). The ends were cut back, 5 bases at V and 5 bases at J, with 9 bases in the middle. The germline V gene encodes CDR1 GTSNPN and CDR2 SVGIG (reference sequence). The CDR3 extends over 12 amino acids. CDR3 region: CAWSTATGELFF. CDR3 DNA: TGTGCCTGGTCGACAGCAACCGGGGAGCTGTTTTTT.

This rearrangement joins TRBV10-3 to TRBJ2-7; D is undetermined. The CDR3 totals 15 residues. The germline CDR1 and CDR2 sequences are ENHRY and SYGVKD. The germline V and J ends were trimmed by 3 bases and 0 bases, with 12 bases remaining between them. The CDR3 sequence: CAISDLTSGSYEQYF. The CDR3 nucleotides read TGTGCCATCAGTGATCTTACGAGTGGCTCCTACGAGCAGTACTTC.

This clonotype was seen only a few times. The chain is built from TRBV7-2 and TRBJ1-3; 9 bases fit TRBD1. Per the germline V gene, CDR1 is SGHTA and CDR2 is FQGNSA. There are 16 residues in the CDR3. Unmatched junction bases numbered 6, after V lost 1 base and J lost 5 bases. CDR3 sequence reads: CASSLDAGQGRNTIYF. CDR3 coding DNA: TGTGCCAGCAGCTTAGATGCCGGACAGGGGAGAAACACCATATATTTT.